This T cell receptor (beta chain) was documented in a study of radiation and T cells in renal cell carcinoma. Sequencing used immunoSEQ multiplex PCR; TCRdb keeps in-frame clones, though not all of them. The table includes about 150,000 clones, 88% detected once. To note about this clone: Its antigen is unidentified.

Time point given: baseline pretreatment blood. Indicated treatment: 15 Gy SBRT to primary tumor, nephrectomy 4 weeks later. This renal cell carcinoma was of the clear cell type. Overall study findings and caveats: No pretreatment tumor biopsies were available for baseline clonotypes. From baseline, blood top tumor clonotypes peaked at 2 weeks post-radiation.

CDR3 length: 15 amino acids. Germline CDR1 reads SGHAT; CDR2 reads FQDESV (reference sequence). Trimming at V came to 6 bases and at J to 6 bases, leaving 12 bases not matched to a gene. This TCR came from a woman in her 70s with renal cell carcinoma. The specimen was blood, collected from a patient whose treatment included radiotherapy and nephrectomy. The genes are TRBV11-1 and TRBJ1-2, with 8 bases that match TRBD1. CDR3 bases: TGTGCCAGCAGTTCGCGCTCTCAGGGGGCAAATGGCTACACCTTC. This codes for CASSSRSQGANGYTF.